Given below is one TCR beta chain in context. Its antigen remains unknown. At one end, the junction sequence differs from germline, possibly due to a read error. The data were obtained in a study of T cells in Graves' hyperthyroidism and ophthalmopathy. Study results and limitations: Ophthalmopathy was predicted by the model a median of roughly 6.6 months ahead of onset.

Authors of the study amplified TCR beta CDR3 regions from RNA transcripts. When the TCR CDR3 underwent first-round RT-PCR, the HTBI primer set was used. MiXCR, run by TCRdb on the multiplex PCR reads, gives a single entry per CDR3 protein. The sample includes tens of thousands of distinct CDR3 sequences, about 53% of them seen just once. Per the germline V gene, CDR1 is LNHNV and CDR2 is YYDKDF (reference sequence). This CDR3 comprises 14 residues. On the basis of clinical symptoms, serum thyroxine and TRAb, thyroid ultrasound and orbital computed tomography, diagnoses were made. The genes are TRBV15 and TRBJ1-1, with D uncertain. Material: peripheral blood or thyroid tissue (not recorded which). This TCR was recovered from a man between 18 and 35 years old with Graves' hyperthyroidism. The CDR3 loop is CATSRVRPGTEAFF. The CDR3 DNA sequence: TGTGCCACCAGCAGAGTAAGGCCGGGTACTGAGGCTTTCTTT.